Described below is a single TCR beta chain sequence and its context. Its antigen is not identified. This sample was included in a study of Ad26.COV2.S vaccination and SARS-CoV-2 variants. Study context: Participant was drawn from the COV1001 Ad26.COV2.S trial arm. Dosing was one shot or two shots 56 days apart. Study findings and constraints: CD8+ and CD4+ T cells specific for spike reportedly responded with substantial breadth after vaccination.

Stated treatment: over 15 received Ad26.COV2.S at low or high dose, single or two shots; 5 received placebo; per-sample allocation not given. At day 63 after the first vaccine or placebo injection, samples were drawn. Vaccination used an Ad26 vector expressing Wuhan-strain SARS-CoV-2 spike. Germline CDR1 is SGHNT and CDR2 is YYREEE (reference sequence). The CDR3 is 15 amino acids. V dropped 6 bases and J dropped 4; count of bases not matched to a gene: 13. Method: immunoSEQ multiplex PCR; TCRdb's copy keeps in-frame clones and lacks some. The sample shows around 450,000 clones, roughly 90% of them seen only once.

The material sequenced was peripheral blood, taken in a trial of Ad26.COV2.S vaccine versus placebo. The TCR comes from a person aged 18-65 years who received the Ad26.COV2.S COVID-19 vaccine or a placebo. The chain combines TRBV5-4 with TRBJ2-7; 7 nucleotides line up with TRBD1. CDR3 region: CASKRDRDSYYEQYF. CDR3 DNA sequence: TGTGCCAGCAAGAGAGACCGGGACAGTTATTACGAGCAGTACTTC.